This is a list of T cell receptor beta chains from one sample in a study of response to subunit inactivated influenza vaccine. In TCRdb, the RT-PCR reads were re-called with MiXCR into one record per CDR3 protein. The sample gives approximately 160,000 distinct CDR3 sequences, roughly 10% of which show up once; 35% to 40% is in the top ten. The sample in question was CD8+ T cells sorted from PBMCs, obtained 23 months after vaccination. These receptors were collected from a man between 50 and 69 years old who received an inactivated influenza vaccine. Both conserved end residues are trimmed from each CDR3. The D gene is left open where the match is weak.

J gene,D gene,CDR3 length,V gene,CDR3 protein
TRBJ1-2,NA,14,TRBV12-3/TRBV12-4,ASSLNLPARTYGYT
TRBJ1-4,NA,11,TRBV6-1,ASRPGLNEKLF
TRBJ2-7,NA,13,TRBV28,ASNPGRTYSYEQY
TRBJ2-7,TRBD2,12,TRBV9,ASSVTSGSHEQY
TRBJ2-1,NA,10,TRBV7-6,ASSLAKNEEF
TRBJ1-3,NA,15,TRBV6-5,ASSYTSGIGSGNTIY
TRBJ1-3,NA,15,TRBV10-3,AISESVDPTSGNTIY
TRBJ2-2,TRBD1,16,TRBV20-1,SARDPTSDRGNTGELF
TRBJ2-7,TRBD2,11,TRBV12-3/TRBV12-4,ASSITGTSWQY
TRBJ2-2,NA,13,TRBV6-5,ASSYSSFSTGELF
TRBJ2-5,NA,11,TRBV9,ASSVDREETQY
TRBJ2-1,TRBD1,13,TRBV10-3,ATNQPGGSYNEQF
TRBJ2-3,TRBD2,12,TRBV19,ASRTSGSPDTQY
TRBJ1-5,NA,12,TRBV20-1,SASKGYSNQPQH
TRBJ1-4,NA,15,TRBV2,ASSEALLGATNEKLF
TRBJ2-7,NA,12,TRBV2,ASSQSRGGGEQY
TRBJ1-1,NA,12,TRBV9,ASSGEGRGTEAF
TRBJ2-2,NA,12,TRBV2,ARKVQENTGELF
TRBJ2-7,TRBD1,12,TRBV27,ASSLFDRGVEQY
TRBJ1-1,NA,8,TRBV28,ASSPRGQL
TRBJ2-7,NA,9,TRBV12-3/TRBV12-4,ASTIRGQQY
TRBJ2-7,NA,14,TRBV4-1,ASSQAADTGLYEQY
TRBJ1-5,NA,10,TRBV28,ASKSGNQPQH
TRBJ2-1,TRBD2,15,TRBV24-1,ATSERLAGFSYNEQF
TRBJ1-1,NA,14,TRBV7-8,ASSSDRHFMNTEAF
TRBJ2-5,NA,12,TRBV4-1,ASSQKQNQETQY
TRBJ1-1,NA,14,TRBV5-1,ASSAEAQGGYTEAF
TRBJ2-7,NA,11,TRBV4-3,ASSQAGSYEQY
TRBJ1-3,NA,13,TRBV3-1,ASSARTGSGNTIY
NA,NA,14,TRBV20-1,SASSLLAESTDTQH
TRBJ2-7,NA,11,TRBV15,ATSPATSYEQY
TRBJ1-5,NA,11,TRBV27,ASSSGLSQPQH
TRBJ2-5,NA,13,TRBV21-1,ASSKVQGVPETQY
TRBJ2-7,TRBD2,13,TRBV4-3,ASSQDNGLAGRQY
TRBJ2-7,NA,11,TRBV10-3,AISLEGSYEQY
TRBJ2-1,TRBD1,13,TRBV9,ASSDPGQGLIEQF
TRBJ2-2,TRBD2,14,TRBV9,ASRGIASGTYGELF
TRBJ1-1,NA,12,TRBV9,ASSVGNMNTEAF
TRBJ2-1,TRBD2,15,TRBV3-1,ASSKEVAGEAYNEQF
TRBJ2-5,NA,11,TRBV7-9,ASSNQGYETQY
TRBJ2-7,NA,11,TRBV7-9,ASSPASEGEQY
TRBJ1-2,NA,14,TRBV20-1,SAFPGPSPGHYGYT
TRBJ1-2,NA,11,TRBV20-1,SARDVIKDGYT
TRBJ2-3,NA,13,TRBV6-5,ASSYSYDATDTQY
TRBJ2-7,NA,12,TRBV29-1,SVEVPPDDHEQY
TRBJ2-7,NA,14,TRBV6-2/TRBV6-3,ASSYSSGAEDYEQY
TRBJ2-7,NA,13,TRBV5-1,ASSLDEELVHEQY
TRBJ2-1,TRBD2,10,TRBV12-3/TRBV12-4,ATGLAGGPNF